This T cell receptor beta chain is drawn from a study of identical twins. Trimming cost V 10 bases and J 0 bases; bases outside gene matches: 7. The CDR3 length is 14 residues. Germline V gene lookup returns CDR1 MNHNS and CDR2 SASEGT. This clonotype has ten or more counts. A universal primer site was created by template switching, with the cDNA bearing unique molecular identifiers. TCRdb re-called the 5' RACE reads with MiXCR, one entry per CDR3 protein. The repertoire holds fewer than 350,000 distinct CDR3 sequences, more than 6.5% seen once, with around 2.1% in the top ten. This sample also belongs to another study, concerning yellow fever vaccine responses in identical twins. This second study notes: Twins showed a vaccine T cell response that reportedly seemed partly convergent, partly personalized.

This TCR came from a woman younger than 30 in good health. The V call is TRBV6-1, the J call TRBJ2-7, with TRBD2 matching 9 bases. Material: memory (CD45RO+) T cells sorted from blood. Written as DNA, the CDR3 is TGTGCCACCTATAGCGGGAGCAGCTCCTACGAGCAGTACTTC. This sequence encodes CATYSGSSSYEQYF.